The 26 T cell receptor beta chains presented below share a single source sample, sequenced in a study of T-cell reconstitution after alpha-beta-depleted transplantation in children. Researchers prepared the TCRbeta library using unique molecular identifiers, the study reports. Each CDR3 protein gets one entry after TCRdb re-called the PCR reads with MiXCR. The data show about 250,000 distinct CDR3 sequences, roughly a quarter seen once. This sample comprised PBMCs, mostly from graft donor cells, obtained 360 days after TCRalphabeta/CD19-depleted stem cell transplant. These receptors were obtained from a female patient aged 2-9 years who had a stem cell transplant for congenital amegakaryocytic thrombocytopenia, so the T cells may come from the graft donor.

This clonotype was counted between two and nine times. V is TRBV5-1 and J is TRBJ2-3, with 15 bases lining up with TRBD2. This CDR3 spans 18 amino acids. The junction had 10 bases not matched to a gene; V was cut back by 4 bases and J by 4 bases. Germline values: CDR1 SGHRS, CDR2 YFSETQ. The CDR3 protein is CASSKGLAGGPRSDTQYF. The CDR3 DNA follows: TGCGCCAGCAGCAAAGGACTAGCGGGAGGGCCTAGATCAGATACGCAGTATTTT.

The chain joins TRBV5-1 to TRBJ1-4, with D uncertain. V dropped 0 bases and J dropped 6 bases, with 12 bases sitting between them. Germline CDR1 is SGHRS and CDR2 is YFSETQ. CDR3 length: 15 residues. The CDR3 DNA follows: TGCGCCAGCAGCTTGGAAACTGGGGAGCATGAAAAACTGTTTTTT. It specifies CASSLETGEHEKLFF.

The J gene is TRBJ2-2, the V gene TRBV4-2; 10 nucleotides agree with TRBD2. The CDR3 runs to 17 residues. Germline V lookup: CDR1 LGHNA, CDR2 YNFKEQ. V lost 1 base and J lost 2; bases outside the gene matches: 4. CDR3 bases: TGTGCCAGCAGCCAAGGTAGCGGGGGGATCAACACCGGGGAGCTGTTTTTT. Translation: CASSQGSGGINTGELFF.

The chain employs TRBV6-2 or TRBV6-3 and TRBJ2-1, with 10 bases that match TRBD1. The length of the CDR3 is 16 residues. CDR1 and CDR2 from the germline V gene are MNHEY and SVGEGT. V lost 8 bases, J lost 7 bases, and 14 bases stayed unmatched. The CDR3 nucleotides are TGTGCCAGCTTAGACCGGGACAGGGGCGAATGGAATGAGCAGTTCTTC. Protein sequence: CASLDRDRGEWNEQFF.

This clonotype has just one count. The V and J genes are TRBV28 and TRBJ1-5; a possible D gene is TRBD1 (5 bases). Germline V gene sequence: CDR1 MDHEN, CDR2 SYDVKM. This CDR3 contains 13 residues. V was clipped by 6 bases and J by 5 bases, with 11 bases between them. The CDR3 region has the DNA TGTGCCAGCAGATGGGGGAATGATCAGCCCCAGCATTTT. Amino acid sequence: CASRWGNDQPQHF. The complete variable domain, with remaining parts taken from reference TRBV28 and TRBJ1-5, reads DVKVTQSSRYLVKRTGEKVFLECVQDMDHENMFWYRQDPGLGLRLIYFSYDVKMKEKGDIPEGYSVSREKKERFSLILESASTNQTSMYLCASRWGNDQPQHFGDGTRLSIL.

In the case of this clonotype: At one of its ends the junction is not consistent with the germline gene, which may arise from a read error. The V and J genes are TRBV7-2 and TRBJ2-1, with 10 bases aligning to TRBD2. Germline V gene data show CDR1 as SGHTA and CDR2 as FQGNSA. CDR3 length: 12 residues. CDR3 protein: CASSLSGTSVLF. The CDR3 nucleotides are TGTGCCAGCAGCTTAAGTGGGACTAGCGTTCTCTTC.

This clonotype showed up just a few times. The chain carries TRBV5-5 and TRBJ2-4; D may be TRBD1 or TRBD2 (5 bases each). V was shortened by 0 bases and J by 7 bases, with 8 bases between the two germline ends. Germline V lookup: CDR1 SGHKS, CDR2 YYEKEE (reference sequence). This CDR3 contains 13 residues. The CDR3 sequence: CASSLAEGNIQYF. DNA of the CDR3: TGTGCCAGCAGCTTGGCTGAGGGGAACATTCAGTACTTC.

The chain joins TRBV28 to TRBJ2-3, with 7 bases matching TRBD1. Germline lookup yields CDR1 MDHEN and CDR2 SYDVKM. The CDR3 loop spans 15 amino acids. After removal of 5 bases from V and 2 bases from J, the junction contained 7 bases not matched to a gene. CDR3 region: CASSPGQRFTDTQYF. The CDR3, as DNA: TGTGCCAGCAGTCCGGGACAGAGGTTCACAGATACGCAGTATTTT.

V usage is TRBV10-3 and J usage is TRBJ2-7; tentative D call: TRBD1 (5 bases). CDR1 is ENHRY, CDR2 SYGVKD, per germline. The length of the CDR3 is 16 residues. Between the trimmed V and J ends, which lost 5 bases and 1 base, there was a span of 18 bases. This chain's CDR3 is CAISKKRGSQSYEQYF. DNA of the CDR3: TGTGCCATCAGTAAGAAAAGGGGTAGTCAATCCTACGAGCAGTACTTC.

CDR3 coding DNA: TGTGCCAGCAGCCCCTACACAGATACGCAGTATTTT. Amino acid sequence: CASSPYTDTQYF. This sequence joins TRBV7-8 and TRBJ2-3; D is unresolved. CDR1 and CDR2 (germline): SGHVS, FQNEAQ. V dropped 5 bases and J dropped 2 bases, with 5 bases sitting between them. The CDR3 is 12 residues long.

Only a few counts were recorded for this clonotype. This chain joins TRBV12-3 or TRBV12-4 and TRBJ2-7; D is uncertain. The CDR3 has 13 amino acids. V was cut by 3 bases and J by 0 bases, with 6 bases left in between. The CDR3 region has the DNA TGTGCCAGCAGTTTTGGGCTCTCCTACGAGCAGTACTTC. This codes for CASSFGLSYEQYF.

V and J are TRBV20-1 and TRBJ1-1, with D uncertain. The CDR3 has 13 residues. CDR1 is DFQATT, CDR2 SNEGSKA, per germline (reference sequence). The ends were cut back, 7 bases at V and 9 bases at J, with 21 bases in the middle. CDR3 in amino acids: CSGGGGSTLKAFF. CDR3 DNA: TGCAGTGGAGGAGGAGGATCGACTCTGAAAGCTTTCTTT.

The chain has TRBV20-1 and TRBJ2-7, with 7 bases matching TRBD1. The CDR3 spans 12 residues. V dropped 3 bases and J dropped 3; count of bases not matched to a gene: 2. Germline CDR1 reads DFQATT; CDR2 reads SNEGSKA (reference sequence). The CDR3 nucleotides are TGCAGTGCTAGTTCAGGGGGCTACGAGCAGTACTTC. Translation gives CSASSGGYEQYF.

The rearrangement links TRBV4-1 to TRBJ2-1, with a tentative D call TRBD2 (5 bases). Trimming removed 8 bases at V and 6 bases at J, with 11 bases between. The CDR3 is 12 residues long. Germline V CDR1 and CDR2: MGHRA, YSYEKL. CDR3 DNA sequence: TGCGCCAGCGGGAGTTTTGGCAATGAGCAGTTCTTC. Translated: CASGSFGNEQFF.

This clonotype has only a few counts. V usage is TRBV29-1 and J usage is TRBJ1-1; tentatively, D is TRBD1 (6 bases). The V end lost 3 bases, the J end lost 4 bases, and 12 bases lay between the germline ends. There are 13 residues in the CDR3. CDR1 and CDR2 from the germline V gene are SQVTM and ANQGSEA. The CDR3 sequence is CSVDWQGSTEAFF. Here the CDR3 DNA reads TGCAGCGTTGATTGGCAGGGGAGCACTGAAGCTTTCTTT.

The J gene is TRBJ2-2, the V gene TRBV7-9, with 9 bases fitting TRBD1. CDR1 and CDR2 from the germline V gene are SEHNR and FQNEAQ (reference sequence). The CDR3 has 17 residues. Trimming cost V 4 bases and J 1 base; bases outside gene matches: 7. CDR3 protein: CASSSRRQGENTGELFF. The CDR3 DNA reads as TGTGCCAGCAGCTCACGTAGACAGGGGGAGAACACCGGGGAGCTGTTTTTT.

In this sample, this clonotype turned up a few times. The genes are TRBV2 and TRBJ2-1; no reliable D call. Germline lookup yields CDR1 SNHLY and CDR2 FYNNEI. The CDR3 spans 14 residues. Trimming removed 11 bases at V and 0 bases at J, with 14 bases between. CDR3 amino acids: CACTETASYNEQFF. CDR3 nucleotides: TGTGCCTGTACCGAGACGGCCTCCTACAATGAGCAGTTCTTC.

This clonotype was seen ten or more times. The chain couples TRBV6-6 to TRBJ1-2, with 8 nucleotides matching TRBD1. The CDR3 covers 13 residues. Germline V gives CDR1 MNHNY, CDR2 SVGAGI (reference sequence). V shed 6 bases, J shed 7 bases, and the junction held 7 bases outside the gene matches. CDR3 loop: CASSPTGDSGYTF. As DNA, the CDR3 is TGTGCCAGCAGCCCGACAGGGGATAGTGGCTACACCTTC.

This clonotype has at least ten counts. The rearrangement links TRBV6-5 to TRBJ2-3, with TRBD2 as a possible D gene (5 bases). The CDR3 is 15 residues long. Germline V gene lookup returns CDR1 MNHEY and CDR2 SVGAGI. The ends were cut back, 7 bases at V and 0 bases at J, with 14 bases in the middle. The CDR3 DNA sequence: TGTGCCAGCACGCCTAGCTGGACTAGCACAGATACGCAGTATTTT. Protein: CASTPSWTSTDTQYF.

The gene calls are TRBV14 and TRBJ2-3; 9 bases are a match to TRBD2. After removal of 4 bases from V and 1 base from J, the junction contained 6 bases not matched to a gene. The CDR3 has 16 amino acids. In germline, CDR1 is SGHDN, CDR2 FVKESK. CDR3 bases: TGTGCCAGCAGCCCTTTGGTAGCGGGGGGCACAGATACGCAGTATTTT. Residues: CASSPLVAGGTDTQYF.

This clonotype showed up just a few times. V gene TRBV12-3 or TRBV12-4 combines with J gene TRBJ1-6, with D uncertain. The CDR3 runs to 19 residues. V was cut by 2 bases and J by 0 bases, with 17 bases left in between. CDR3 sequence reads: CASSLRNKVSSSYNSPLHF. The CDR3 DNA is TGTGCCAGCAGTTTAAGGAATAAGGTCTCGAGCTCCTATAATTCACCCCTCCACTTT.

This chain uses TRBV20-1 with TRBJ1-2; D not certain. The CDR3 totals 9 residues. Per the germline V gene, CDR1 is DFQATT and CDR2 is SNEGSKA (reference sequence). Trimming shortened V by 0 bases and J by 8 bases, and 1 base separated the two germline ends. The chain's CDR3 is CSARDGYTF. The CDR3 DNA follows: TGCAGTGCTAGAGACGGCTACACCTTC.

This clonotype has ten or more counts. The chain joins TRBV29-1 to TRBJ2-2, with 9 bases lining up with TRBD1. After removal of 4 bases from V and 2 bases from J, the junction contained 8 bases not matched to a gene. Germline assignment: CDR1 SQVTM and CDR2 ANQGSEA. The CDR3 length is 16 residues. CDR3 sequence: CSVARETGGNTGELFF. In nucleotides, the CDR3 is TGCAGCGTTGCGCGAGAGACAGGGGGTAACACCGGGGAGCTGTTTTTT.

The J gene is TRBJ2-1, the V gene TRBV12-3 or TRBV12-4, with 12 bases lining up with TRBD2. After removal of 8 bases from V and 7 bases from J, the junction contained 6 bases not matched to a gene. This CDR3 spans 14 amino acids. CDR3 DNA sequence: TGTGCCAGCCTTGGGACTAGCGGGTGGAATGAGCAGTTCTTC. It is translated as CASLGTSGWNEQFF.

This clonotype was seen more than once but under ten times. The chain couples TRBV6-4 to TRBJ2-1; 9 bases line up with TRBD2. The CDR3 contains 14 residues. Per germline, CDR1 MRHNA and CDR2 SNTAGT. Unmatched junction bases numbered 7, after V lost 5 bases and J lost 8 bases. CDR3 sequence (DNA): TGTGCCAGCAGTATCCTAGCGGGATATCATGAGCAGTTCTTC. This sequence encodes CASSILAGYHEQFF.

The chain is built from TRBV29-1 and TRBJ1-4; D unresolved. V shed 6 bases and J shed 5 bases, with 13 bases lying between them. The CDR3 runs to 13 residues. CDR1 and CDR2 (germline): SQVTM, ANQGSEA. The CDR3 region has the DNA TGCAGCGTCCAGTCCAGCACAAATGAAAAACTGTTTTTT. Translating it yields CSVQSSTNEKLFF.